This TCR beta chain was obtained from a study of PD-L1 blockade in urothelial cancer. As for the study in general: After treatment start, blood was analyzed at 3 weeks (second dose) and at 6 weeks. The median T cell count in blood samples was around 150,000.

Remarks on this clone: The antigen remains undetermined.

Libraries were prepared by immunoSEQ multiplex PCR; TCRdb keeps only in-frame clonotypes and omits some of them. The table includes approximately 51,000 clones, about 86% detected once. Time point given: pretreatment peripheral blood. The number of samples from each patient was between 1 and 8, taken pretreatment and on-treatment. Study-level results: Greater 3-week expansion of tumor-associated blood clones was recorded for durable-benefit patients.

Germline V gene sequence: CDR1 ENHRY, CDR2 SYGVKD. V gave up 3 bases and J gave up 9 bases, with 12 bases separating them. The CDR3 is 14 amino acids. This sequence originates from a man aged 55-75 years with urothelial cancer. The chain recombines TRBV10-3 with TRBJ1-6; D is unresolved. The specimen comprised PBMCs, sampled around atezolizumab (anti-PD-L1) treatment. The CDR3 loop reads CAISELGGSSPLHF. The CDR3, as DNA: TGTGCCATCAGTGAACTGGGTGGGAGTTCACCCCTCCACTTT.